The next 23 T cell receptor beta chains were all read from a single sample in a study of T cell responses to AZD1222 COVID-19 vaccine. Clones were read by immunoSEQ multiplex PCR, and TCRdb kept only the in-frame ones, dropping some. This table has 150,000 or so clones, roughly 90% appearing once. Sample: peripheral blood, taken on day 0 of AZD1222 vaccination. These receptor sequences come from an adult in good health.

The genes are TRBV4-3 and TRBJ1-6, with 7 bases aligning to TRBD1. CDR1 LGHNA and CDR2 YSLEER come from the germline V gene. This CDR3 has 17 residues. V shed 0 bases and J 4 bases; nucleotides not matched to a gene: 6. The CDR3 is CASSQDSGGQYNSPLHF. CDR3 nucleotide sequence: TGCGCCAGCAGCCAAGATTCGGGGGGACAGTATAATTCACCCCTCCACTTT.

V usage is TRBV28 and J usage is TRBJ2-7; D is undetermined. The V and J ends lost 2 bases and 0 bases respectively, with 2 bases between them. The CDR3 runs to 12 residues. Germline V lookup: CDR1 MDHEN, CDR2 SYDVKM. The CDR3 loop reads CASSLLSYEQYF. The CDR3, as DNA: TGTGCCAGCAGTTTACTCTCCTACGAGCAGTACTTC. Filled out from reference TRBV28 and TRBJ2-7, the complete variable domain reads DVKVTQSSRYLVKRTGEKVFLECVQDMDHENMFWYRQDPGLGLRLIYFSYDVKMKEKGDIPEGYSVSREKKERFSLILESASTNQTSMYLCASSLLSYEQYFGPGTRLTVT.

This clone was seen just once. V usage is TRBV7-3 and J usage is TRBJ2-3; D not certain. Germline assignment: CDR1 SGHTA and CDR2 FQGTGA. Between the trimmed V and J ends, which lost 3 bases and 4 bases, there was a span of 5 bases. The CDR3 runs to 12 residues. CDR3 region: CASSFTSDTQYF. CDR3 sequence (DNA): TGTGCCAGCAGCTTCACGTCAGATACGCAGTATTTT.

This rearrangement joins TRBV15 to TRBJ1-2; TRBD1 might be the D (5 bases). V dropped 6 bases and J dropped 8 bases, with 19 bases sitting between them. This CDR3 has 14 amino acids. Germline V lookup: CDR1 LNHNV, CDR2 YYDKDF (reference sequence). The DNA for the CDR3 is TGTGCCACCAGACTAGTGAGGGGCGCGGAAGGCTACACCTTC. It encodes CATRLVRGAEGYTF.

Only one count was recorded for this clone. The chain combines TRBV6-5 with TRBJ1-5; D might be TRBD1 (6 bases). V lost 8 bases to trimming and J lost 7 bases, with 21 bases between them. The CDR3 sequence is 15 residues long. Germline values: CDR1 MNHEY, CDR2 SVGAGI. This CDR3 reads CASLPLLQGGQPQHF. Here the CDR3 DNA reads TGTGCCAGCCTTCCTCTCCTACAGGGTGGACAGCCCCAGCATTTT.

This clone was seen a single time. The genes are TRBV5-6 and TRBJ2-3, with TRBD2 matching 7 bases. The CDR3 runs to 14 residues. The germline V gene encodes CDR1 SGHDT and CDR2 YYEEEE. The junction had 2 bases not matched to a gene; V was cut back by 4 bases and J by 0 bases. In nucleotides, the CDR3 is TGTGCCAGCAGCCGGGACTATAGCACAGATACGCAGTATTTT. Protein product: CASSRDYSTDTQYF.

This clone occurred a few times. J is TRBJ1-1 and V is TRBV5-1; D gene unclear. Trimming removed 5 bases at V and 1 base at J, with 6 bases between. CDR3 length: 12 residues. Germline CDR1 is SGHRS and CDR2 is YFSETQ. The CDR3 DNA sequence: TGCGCCAGCAGTCCAGGGAACACTGAAGCTTTCTTT. Translating it yields CASSPGNTEAFF.

This chain joins TRBV11-1 and TRBJ2-7; possibly TRBD2 for D (5 bases). The CDR3 sequence is 16 residues long. The germline gives CDR1 SGHAT, CDR2 FQDESV (reference sequence). The V end was cut by 1 base, the J end by 6 bases, with 19 bases between. CDR3 sequence (DNA): TGTGCCAGCAGCTTAGGAGTCGGCCTGGGAGCCACCGAGCAGTACTTC. Translating it yields CASSLGVGLGATEQYF.

Written as DNA, the CDR3 is TGCAGCGTTGAAGGCCTAGCGGGAGAATGGTACGAGCAGTACTTC. The encoded protein is CSVEGLAGEWYEQYF. The chain employs TRBV29-1 and TRBJ2-7, with 10 bases lining up with TRBD2. V dropped 1 base and J dropped 4; count of bases not matched to a gene: 7. This CDR3 is built from 15 residues. Germline CDR1 reads SQVTM; CDR2 reads ANQGSEA.

The J gene is TRBJ2-2, the V gene TRBV5-1, with TRBD1 as a possible D gene (6 bases). V was clipped by 2 bases and J by 5 bases, with 7 bases between them. CDR3 length: 13 residues. CDR1 is SGHRS and CDR2 is YFSETQ in the germline V gene. In DNA, the CDR3 is TGCGCCAGCAGCTTAGGGACAACCGGGGAGCTGTTTTTT. Amino acids: CASSLGTTGELFF.

J is TRBJ2-2 and V is TRBV10-3, with 12 nucleotides matching TRBD1. J was trimmed by 4 bases and V by 4 bases; bases with no gene match: 4. The CDR3 length is 16 residues. CDR1 and CDR2 from the germline V gene are ENHRY and SYGVKD. The CDR3 protein is CAISVGQGAPTGELFF. DNA for the CDR3: TGTGCCATCAGTGTGGGACAGGGGGCACCCACCGGGGAGCTGTTTTTT.

The chain links TRBV6-5 to TRBJ1-5; D gene unclear. This CDR3 has 14 amino acids. V was trimmed by 2 bases and J by 1 base, leaving 6 bases between them. Germline V gene data show CDR1 as MNHEY and CDR2 as SVGAGI. The CDR3 reads CASSYGESNQPQHF. The CDR3 nucleotides read TGTGCCAGCAGTTACGGGGAAAGCAATCAGCCCCAGCATTTT.

This chain connects TRBV4-3 to TRBJ1-5; tentatively, D is TRBD1 (6 bases). This CDR3 spans 16 amino acids. V lost 4 bases and J 1 base, leaving 14 bases between the germline ends. In germline, CDR1 is LGHNA, CDR2 YSLEER. CDR3 residues: CASSPVRGQSNQPQHF. CDR3 in DNA: TGCGCCAGCAGCCCCGTCCGGGGGCAGAGCAATCAGCCCCAGCATTTT.

V usage is TRBV5-1 and J usage is TRBJ1-2, with D maybe TRBD1 (5 bases). This CDR3 is built from 15 residues. Germline V gene lookup returns CDR1 SGHRS and CDR2 YFSETQ. V dropped 4 bases and J dropped 0 bases, with 13 bases sitting between them. The CDR3 loop is CASSLSGTTNYGYTF. The CDR3 DNA reads as TGCGCCAGCAGCCTTTCCGGGACCACTAACTATGGCTACACCTTC.

The chain employs TRBV5-1 and TRBJ2-7, with D unresolved. The germline V and J ends were trimmed by 0 bases and 3 bases, with 4 bases remaining between them. This CDR3 has 12 residues. Germline V gene lookup returns CDR1 SGHRS and CDR2 YFSETQ. The CDR3 sequence: CASSLGDYEQYF. CDR3 coding DNA: TGCGCCAGCAGCTTGGGGGACTACGAGCAGTACTTC.

The V gene is TRBV6-5, the J gene TRBJ1-1; the D is unclear. Trimming shortened V by 4 bases and J by 6 bases, and 18 bases separated the two germline ends. The CDR3 contains 15 residues. The germline V gene has CDR1 MNHEY and CDR2 SVGAGI. The CDR3 bases are TGTGCCAGCAGTTTAACCCCGACGCTGTATGCTGAAGCTTTCTTT. Translation gives CASSLTPTLYAEAFF.

The chain links TRBV7-3 to TRBJ2-2, with 9 bases identical to TRBD1. The V segment lost 1 base and the J segment 1 base; nucleotides outside the gene matches: 4. The germline V gene encodes CDR1 SGHTA and CDR2 FQGTGA. CDR3 size: 17 residues. In nucleotides, the CDR3 is TGTGCCAGCAGCTTAATCTGGGGACAGGGGAACACCGGGGAGCTGTTTTTT. As protein: CASSLIWGQGNTGELFF.

The V gene is TRBV5-6, the J gene TRBJ2-3; possibly TRBD2 for D (6 bases). CDR1 and CDR2 (germline): SGHDT, YYEEEE. The V end was cut by 0 bases, the J end by 6 bases, with 14 bases between. The CDR3 spans 15 residues. CDR3 amino acids: CASSLGTSRGDTQYF. The DNA of the CDR3 is TGTGCCAGCAGCTTGGGAACCTCCCGGGGGGATACGCAGTATTTT. The full variable domain, in which reference TRBV5-6 and TRBJ2-3 provide the parts outside the CDR3, is DAGVTQSPTHLIKTRGQQVTLRCSPKSGHDTVSWYQQALGQGPQFIFQYYEEEERQRGNFPDRFSGHQFPNYSSELNVNALLLGDSALYLCASSLGTSRGDTQYFGPGTRLTVL.

The chain recombines TRBV23-1 with TRBJ2-7; D gene unclear. TRBV23-1 is labeled an ORF, and its function is uncertain. Trimming left V 6 bases short and J 1 base short, with 19 bases between. The CDR3 contains 16 residues. The CDR3 region is CASRTWTEVVSYEQYF. CDR3 sequence (DNA): TGCGCCAGCAGAACGTGGACCGAAGTTGTGTCCTACGAGCAGTACTTC.

This rearrangement joins TRBV7-2 to TRBJ2-5; D is unclear. CDR3 size: 12 residues. Deletions cut 2 bases from V and 2 bases from J, with 3 bases between. Per germline, CDR1 SGHTA and CDR2 FQGNSA. DNA for the CDR3: TGTGCCAGCAGCTTATTTCAAGAGACCCAGTACTTC. It translates to CASSLFQETQYF.

This clone was counted once. V usage is TRBV4-1 and J usage is TRBJ1-4; a weak D match, TRBD1 (5 bases). Trimming left V 0 bases short and J 6 bases short, with 11 bases between. CDR1 is MGHRA, CDR2 YSYEKL, per germline. There are 15 residues in the CDR3. DNA for the CDR3: TGCGCCAGCAGCCAAGATGGTCTAGGGGATGAAAAACTGTTTTTT. Protein sequence: CASSQDGLGDEKLFF.

A single count supports this clone. In DNA, the CDR3 is TGTGCCAGCAGCCCACCACGCAAGCGGGGGACGTTACCGCAGTATTTT. This translates into CASSPPRKRGTLPQYF. V gene TRBV7-9 combines with J gene TRBJ2-3; 8 bases are shared with TRBD2. The germline V gene encodes CDR1 SEHNR and CDR2 FQNEAQ (reference sequence). V lost 5 bases, J lost 10 bases, and 17 bases stayed unmatched. There are 16 residues in the CDR3.

J is TRBJ2-2 and V is TRBV6-2 or TRBV6-3; 10 bases match TRBD2. CDR1 and CDR2 from the germline V gene are MNHEY and SVGEGT. The CDR3 loop spans 18 amino acids. V lost 4 bases, J lost 2 bases, and 10 bases stayed unmatched. CDR3 sequence: CASSSYPGLATNTGELFF. CDR3 nucleotide sequence: TGTGCCAGCAGTTCCTATCCGGGACTAGCGACTAACACCGGGGAGCTGTTTTTT.